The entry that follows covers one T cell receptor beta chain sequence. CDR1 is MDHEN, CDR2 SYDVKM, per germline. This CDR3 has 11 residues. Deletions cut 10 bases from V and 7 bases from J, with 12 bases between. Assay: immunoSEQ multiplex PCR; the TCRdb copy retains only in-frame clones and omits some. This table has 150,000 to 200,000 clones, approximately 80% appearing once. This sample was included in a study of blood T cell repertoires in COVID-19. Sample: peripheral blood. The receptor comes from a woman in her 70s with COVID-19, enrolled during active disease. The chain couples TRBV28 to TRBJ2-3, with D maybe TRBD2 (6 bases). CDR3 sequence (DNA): TGTGCCACCCTAAGGACTAATACGCAGTATTTT. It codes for CATLRTNTQYF.